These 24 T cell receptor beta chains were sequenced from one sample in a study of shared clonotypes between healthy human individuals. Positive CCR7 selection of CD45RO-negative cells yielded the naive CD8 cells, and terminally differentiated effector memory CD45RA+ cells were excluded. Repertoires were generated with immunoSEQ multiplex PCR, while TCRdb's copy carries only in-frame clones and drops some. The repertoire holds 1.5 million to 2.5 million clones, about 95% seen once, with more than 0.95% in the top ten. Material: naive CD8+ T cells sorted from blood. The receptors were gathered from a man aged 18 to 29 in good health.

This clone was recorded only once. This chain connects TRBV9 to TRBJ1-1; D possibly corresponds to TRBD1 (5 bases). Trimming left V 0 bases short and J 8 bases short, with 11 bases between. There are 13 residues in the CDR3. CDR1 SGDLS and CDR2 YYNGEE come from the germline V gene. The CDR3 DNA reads TGTGCCAGCAGCGTAGTCCCTGAGGGGGAAGCTTTCTTT. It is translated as CASSVVPEGEAFF.

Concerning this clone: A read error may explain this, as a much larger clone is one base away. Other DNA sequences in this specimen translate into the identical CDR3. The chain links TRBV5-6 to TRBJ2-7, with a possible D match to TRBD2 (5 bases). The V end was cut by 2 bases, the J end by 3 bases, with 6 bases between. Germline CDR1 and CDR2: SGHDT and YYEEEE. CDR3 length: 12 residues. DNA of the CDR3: TGTGCCAGCAGCTTCGGGGTCTACGAGCAGTACTTC. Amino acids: CASSFGVYEQYF.

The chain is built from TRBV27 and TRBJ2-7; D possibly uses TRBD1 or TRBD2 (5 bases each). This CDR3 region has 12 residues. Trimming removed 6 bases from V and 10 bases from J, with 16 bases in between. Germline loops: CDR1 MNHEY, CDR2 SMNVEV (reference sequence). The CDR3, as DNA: TGTGCCAGCAGCCCCGGGACCGCCGTCCAGTACTTC. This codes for CASSPGTAVQYF.

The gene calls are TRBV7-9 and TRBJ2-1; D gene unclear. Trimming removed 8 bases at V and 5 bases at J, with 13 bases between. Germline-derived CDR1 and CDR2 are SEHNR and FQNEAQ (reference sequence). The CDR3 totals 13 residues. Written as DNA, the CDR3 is TGTGCCAGCCGAGCAGCCAGCCACAATGAGCAGTTCTTC. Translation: CASRAASHNEQFF. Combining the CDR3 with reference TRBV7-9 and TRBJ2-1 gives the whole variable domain DTGVSQNPRHKITKRGQNVTFRCDPISEHNRLYWYRQTLGQGPEFLTYFQNEAQLEKSRLLSDRFSAERPKGSFSTLEIQRTEQGDSAMYLCASRAASHNEQFFGPGTRLTVL.

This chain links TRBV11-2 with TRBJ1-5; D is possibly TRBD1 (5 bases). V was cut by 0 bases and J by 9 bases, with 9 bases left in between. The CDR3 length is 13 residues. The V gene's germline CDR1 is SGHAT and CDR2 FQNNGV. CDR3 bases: TGTGCCAGCAGCTTAGAGACCGACAGGCCCCAGCATTTT. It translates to CASSLETDRPQHF.

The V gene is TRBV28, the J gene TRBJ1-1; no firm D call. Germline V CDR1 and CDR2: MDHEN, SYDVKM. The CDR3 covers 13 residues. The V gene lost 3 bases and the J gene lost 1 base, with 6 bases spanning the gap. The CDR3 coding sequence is TGTGCCAGCAGTTTGTTGTCGAACACTGAAGCTTTCTTT. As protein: CASSLLSNTEAFF.

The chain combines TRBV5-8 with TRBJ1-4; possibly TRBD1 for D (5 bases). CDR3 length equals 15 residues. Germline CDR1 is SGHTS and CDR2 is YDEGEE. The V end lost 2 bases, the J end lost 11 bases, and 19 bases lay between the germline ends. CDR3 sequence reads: CASSLSRGPPDKLFF. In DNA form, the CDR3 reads TGTGCCAGCAGCTTATCACGGGGCCCTCCGGACAAACTGTTTTTT.

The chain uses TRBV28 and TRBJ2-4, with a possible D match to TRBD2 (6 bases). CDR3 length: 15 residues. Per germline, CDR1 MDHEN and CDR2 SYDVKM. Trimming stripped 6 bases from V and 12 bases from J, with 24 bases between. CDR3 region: CASSPRKGWEVDQYF. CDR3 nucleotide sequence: TGTGCCAGCAGCCCCCGGAAGGGGTGGGAGGTCGATCAGTACTTC.

CDR3 nucleotides: TGTGCCATCAGTGAGGGAAGTGGGGCCAACGTCCTGACTTTC. Amino acid sequence: CAISEGSGANVLTF. The V gene is TRBV10-3, the J gene TRBJ2-6; D is undetermined. The CDR3 covers 14 residues. Germline CDR1 ENHRY, CDR2 SYGVKD. Trimming stripped 2 bases from V and 3 bases from J, with 5 bases between.

CDR3 DNA: TGCAGCGTTGAAGCCGGGCAGGGAGTTAACGGGGAGCTGTTTTTT. Its translation is CSVEAGQGVNGELFF. V usage is TRBV29-1 and J usage is TRBJ2-2; D tentatively reads TRBD1 or TRBD2 (5 bases each). The germline gives CDR1 SQVTM, CDR2 ANQGSEA. The V gene lost 1 base and the J gene lost 7 bases, with 16 bases spanning the gap. CDR3 size: 15 residues.

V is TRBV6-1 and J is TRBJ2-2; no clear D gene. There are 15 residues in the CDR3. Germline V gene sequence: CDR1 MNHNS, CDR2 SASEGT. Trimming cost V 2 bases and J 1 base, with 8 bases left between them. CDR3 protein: CASSEWAGNTGELFF. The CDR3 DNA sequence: TGTGCCAGCAGTGAATGGGCAGGGAACACCGGGGAGCTGTTTTTT.

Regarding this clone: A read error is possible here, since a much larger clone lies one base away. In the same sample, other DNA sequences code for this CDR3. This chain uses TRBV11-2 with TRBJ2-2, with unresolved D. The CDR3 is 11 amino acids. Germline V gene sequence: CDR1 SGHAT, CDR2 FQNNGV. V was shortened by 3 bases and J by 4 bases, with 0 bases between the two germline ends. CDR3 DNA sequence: TGTGCCAGCAGCTTCACCGGGGAGCTGTTTTTT. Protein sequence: CASSFTGELFF.

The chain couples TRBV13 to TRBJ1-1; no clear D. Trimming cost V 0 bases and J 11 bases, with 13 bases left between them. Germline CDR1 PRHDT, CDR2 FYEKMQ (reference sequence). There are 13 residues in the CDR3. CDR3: CASSLGFPQYAFF. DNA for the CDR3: TGTGCCAGCAGCTTAGGATTCCCCCAGTATGCTTTCTTT.

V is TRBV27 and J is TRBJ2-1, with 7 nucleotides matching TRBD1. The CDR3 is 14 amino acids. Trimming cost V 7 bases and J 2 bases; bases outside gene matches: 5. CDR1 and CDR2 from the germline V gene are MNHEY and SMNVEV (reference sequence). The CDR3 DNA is TGTGCCAGCACTATCACAGGGGCCTACAATGAGCAGTTCTTC. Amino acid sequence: CASTITGAYNEQFF.

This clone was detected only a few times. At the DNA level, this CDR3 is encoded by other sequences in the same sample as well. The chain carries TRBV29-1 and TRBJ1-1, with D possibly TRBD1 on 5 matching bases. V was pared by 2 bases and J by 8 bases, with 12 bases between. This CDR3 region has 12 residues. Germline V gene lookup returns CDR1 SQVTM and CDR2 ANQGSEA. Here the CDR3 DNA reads TGCAGCGTTGAACAGGGAGCGTCGGAAGCTTTCTTT. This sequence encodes CSVEQGASEAFF.

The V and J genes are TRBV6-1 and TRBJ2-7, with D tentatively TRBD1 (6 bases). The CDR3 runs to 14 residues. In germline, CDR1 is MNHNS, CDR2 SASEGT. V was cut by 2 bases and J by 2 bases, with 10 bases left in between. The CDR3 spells CASSETQGTYEQYF. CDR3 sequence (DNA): TGTGCCAGCAGTGAAACCCAGGGGACCTACGAGCAGTACTTC.

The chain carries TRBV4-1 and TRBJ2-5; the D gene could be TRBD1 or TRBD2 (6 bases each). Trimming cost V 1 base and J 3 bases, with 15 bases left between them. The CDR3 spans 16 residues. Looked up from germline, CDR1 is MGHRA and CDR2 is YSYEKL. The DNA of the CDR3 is TGCGCCAGCAGCCAAGTTCCGGGGGCCCGGGAAGAGACCCAGTACTTC. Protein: CASSQVPGAREETQYF.

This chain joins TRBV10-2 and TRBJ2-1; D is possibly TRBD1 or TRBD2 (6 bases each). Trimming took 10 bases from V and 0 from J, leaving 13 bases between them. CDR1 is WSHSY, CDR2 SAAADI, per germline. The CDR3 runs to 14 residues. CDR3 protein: CATTGAVSYNEQFF. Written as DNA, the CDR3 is TGCGCCACGACGGGGGCCGTCTCCTACAATGAGCAGTTCTTC.

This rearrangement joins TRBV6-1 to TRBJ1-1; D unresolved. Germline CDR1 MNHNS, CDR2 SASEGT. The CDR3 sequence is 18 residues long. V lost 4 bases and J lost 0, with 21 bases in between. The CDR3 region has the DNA TGTGCCAGCAGTGTCCCCCGAAGGGCAGGAGTTATGAACACTGAAGCTTTCTTT. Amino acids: CASSVPRRAGVMNTEAFF.

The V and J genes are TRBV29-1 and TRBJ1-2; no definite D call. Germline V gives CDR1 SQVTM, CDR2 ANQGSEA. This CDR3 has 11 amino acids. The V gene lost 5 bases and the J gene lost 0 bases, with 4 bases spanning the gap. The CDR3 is CSVHTNYGYTF. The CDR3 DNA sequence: TGCAGCGTTCATACTAACTATGGCTACACCTTC.

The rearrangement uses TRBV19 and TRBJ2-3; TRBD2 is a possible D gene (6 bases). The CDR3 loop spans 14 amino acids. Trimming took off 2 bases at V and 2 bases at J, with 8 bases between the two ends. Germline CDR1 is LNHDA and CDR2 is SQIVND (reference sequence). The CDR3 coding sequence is TGTGCCAGTAGTATATGGGACTTCACAGATACGCAGTATTTT. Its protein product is CASSIWDFTDTQYF.

The CDR3 nucleotides read TGCAGCGTTGAATGGCGGGTCACAGCTCAAGAGACCCAGTACTTC. Translation gives CSVEWRVTAQETQYF. V usage is TRBV29-1 and J usage is TRBJ2-5; TRBD2 might be the D (5 bases). The CDR3 loop spans 15 amino acids. Trimming took 2 bases from V and 2 from J, leaving 15 bases between them. Germline CDR1 and CDR2: SQVTM and ANQGSEA.

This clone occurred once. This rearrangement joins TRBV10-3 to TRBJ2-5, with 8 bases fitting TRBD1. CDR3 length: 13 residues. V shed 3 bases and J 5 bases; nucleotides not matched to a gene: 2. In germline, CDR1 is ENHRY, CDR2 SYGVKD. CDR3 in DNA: TGTGCCATCAGTGATACAGGGGGGGAGACCCAGTACTTC. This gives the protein CAISDTGGETQYF.

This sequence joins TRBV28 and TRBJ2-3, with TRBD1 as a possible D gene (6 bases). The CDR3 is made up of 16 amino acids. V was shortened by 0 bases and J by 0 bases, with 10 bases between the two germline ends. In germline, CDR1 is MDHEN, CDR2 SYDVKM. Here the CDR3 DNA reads TGTGCCAGCAGTTTATGGGTGCAGGGGAGCACAGATACGCAGTATTTT. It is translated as CASSLWVQGSTDTQYF.